This TCR beta chain emerged from a study of CD8+CD57+ T cells in acquired aplastic anemia. Genomic DNA constituted the template upon which TCR beta VDJ and CDR3 profiling was performed. MiXCR was run by TCRdb on the reads, yielding one entry per CDR3 protein. The table has 250,000 to 300,000 distinct CDR3 sequences, approximately 60% seen once. This clonotype was seen a few times. Its specificity is unknown. In patients chosen for sequencing, flow cytometry had shown CD8+CD57+ cell expansion. V was pared by 3 bases and J by 0 bases, with 9 bases between. The CDR3 runs to 15 residues. Per germline, CDR1 DFQATT and CDR2 SNEGSKA (reference sequence). General study points: Patients and controls shared under 35 CD8+ CDR3 sequences, which appeared highly expressed in patients and within their immunodominant clones.

Sequencing was done on a sample of sorted CD4+, CD8+, or CD8+CD57+ T cells (not recorded which) from PBMCs. The chain carries TRBV20-1 and TRBJ1-6; D unclear. This clonotype was obtained from a human donor with aplastic anemia. The CDR3 DNA follows: TGCAGTGCTAGTGGTGTAAGCTCCTATAATTCACCCCTCCACTTT. It is translated as CSASGVSSYNSPLHF.